The 21 T cell receptor beta chains below all came from one sample that was sequenced in a study of blood T cells in healthy people across ages. A sample-barcoded 5' primer and a J-beta primer mix were used in a second PCR of roughly 7 to 11 cycles. Each CDR3 protein gets one entry after TCRdb re-called the 5' RACE reads with MiXCR. Among about 1.8 million distinct CDR3 sequences listed, 40% to 55% were seen once. What was sequenced was blood. The source is a woman between 35 and 50 years old in good health.

The rearrangement uses TRBV6-2 or TRBV6-3 and TRBJ1-2, with TRBD1 matching over 11 bases. The ends lost 6 bases at V and 3 bases at J; junction bases unmatched: 6. CDR3 size: 15 residues. Germline-derived CDR1 and CDR2 are MNHEY and SVGEGT. The CDR3 DNA sequence: TGTGCCAGCAGAAGGACAGGGGGCGCTCACTATGGCTACACCTTC. Translated, it gives CASRRTGGAHYGYTF.

This clonotype came up once. Since no conserved phenylalanine or tryptophan closes the CDR3, a read error is the likely cause. The rearrangement links TRBV20-1 to TRBJ2-7, with 8 nucleotides matching TRBD1. V was pared by 0 bases and J by 2 bases, with 9 bases of the junction left unmatched. CDR1 and CDR2 from the germline V gene are DFQATT and SNEGSKA (reference sequence). There are 16 residues in the CDR3. DNA for the CDR3: TGCAGTGCTAGAGATCCCCTGACAGGGGCCGCCTACGAGCAGTACTTA. The encoded protein is CSARDPLTGAAYEQYL.

The CDR3 sequence is CGSSGSGNEQFF. The CDR3 DNA reads TGCGGAAGCTCCGGCTCGGGGAATGAGCAGTTCTTC. The chain is built from TRBV20-1 and TRBJ2-1, with D perhaps TRBD2 (5 bases). Germline-derived CDR1 and CDR2 are DFQATT and SNEGSKA (reference sequence). The CDR3 length is 12 residues.

The V gene is TRBV27, the J gene TRBJ1-1; 8 bases agree with TRBD1. CDR3 length equals 14 residues. V was clipped by 6 bases and J by 2 bases; unmatched bases: 5. The germline CDR1 and CDR2 sequences are MNHEY and SMNVEV (reference sequence). CDR3 in DNA: TGTGCCAGCAGGACGACAGGGGCCAACACTGAAGCTTTCTTT. The encoded protein is CASRTTGANTEAFF.

A note on this clonotype: The junction differs from germline at one of its ends, possibly a read error. The chain joins TRBV4-2 to TRBJ2-3; D gene uncertain. CDR1 is LGHNA and CDR2 is YNFKEQ in the germline V gene. The CDR3 sequence is 14 residues long. The CDR3 region has the DNA TGTGCCGGCAGCCGCGACTTCGGCACAGATACGCAGTATTTT. Encoded protein: CAGSRDFGTDTQYF.

This rearrangement joins TRBV4-3 to TRBJ2-3, with 7 bases identical to TRBD2. J lost 2 bases, V lost 0 bases, and 8 bases had no gene match. The CDR3 sequence is 17 residues long. In germline, CDR1 is LGHNA, CDR2 YSLEER. The DNA of the CDR3 is TGCGCCAGCAGCCAAGAAGTGCGCGGGGGACCCACAGATACGCAGTATTTT. It yields the protein CASSQEVRGGPTDTQYF.

This chain's CDR3 is CATSRVSGGADNKNIQYF. CDR3 coding DNA: TGTGCCACCAGCAGAGTTAGCGGGGGGGCCGATAACAAAAACATTCAGTACTTC. The chain joins TRBV15 to TRBJ2-4; 11 nucleotides match TRBD2. The trim removed 1 base at V and 3 bases at J, leaving 8 bases unmatched. The CDR3 is made up of 18 amino acids. CDR1 LNHNV and CDR2 YYDKDF come from the germline V gene (reference sequence).

This chain joins TRBV29-1 and TRBJ2-1, with a possible D match to TRBD1 (6 bases). Per the germline V gene, CDR1 is SQVTM and CDR2 is ANQGSEA. Between the trimmed V and J ends, which lost 4 bases and 0 bases, there was a span of 13 bases. The CDR3 has 15 residues. The CDR3 nucleotides are TGCAGCGTTGCGAGGGACACGAGCTCCTACAATGAGCAGTTCTTC. It specifies CSVARDTSSYNEQFF.

The gene calls are TRBV4-3 and TRBJ2-7; 7 nucleotides align to TRBD2. V gave up 0 bases and J gave up 3 bases; unmatched junction bases: 8. Germline CDR1 LGHNA, CDR2 YSLEER. The CDR3 is made up of 16 amino acids. The CDR3 DNA follows: TGCGCCAGCAGCCAAGACCTCGGGGGGACGAACTACGAGCAGTACTTC. Translation gives CASSQDLGGTNYEQYF.

Only a few counts were recorded for this clonotype. The rearrangement links TRBV20-1 to TRBJ2-1, with 14 bases that match TRBD2. This CDR3 is built from 15 residues. Trimming removed 5 bases from V and 4 bases from J; junction bases left unmatched: 4. Germline lookup yields CDR1 DFQATT and CDR2 SNEGSKA (reference sequence). The CDR3 region has the DNA TGCAGTGCTGGAGGACTAGCGGGGGGTTACAATGAGCAGTTCTTC. Its protein product is CSAGGLAGGYNEQFF.

The chain couples TRBV10-2 to TRBJ2-7, with 8 positions matching TRBD2. Germline CDR1 WSHSY, CDR2 SAAADI. With 2 bases clipped from V and 3 bases from J, the junction kept 3 bases outside the gene matches. This CDR3 region has 14 residues. The CDR3 nucleotides are TGCGCCAGCAGTGAGGGAACTAGCGGCTACGAGCAGTACTTC. The encoded protein is CASSEGTSGYEQYF.

This clonotype occurred a few times. This rearrangement joins TRBV29-1 to TRBJ1-4; D is undetermined. V was cut by 5 bases and J by 5 bases, with 6 bases left in between. The CDR3 sequence is 11 residues long. Germline CDR1 is SQVTM and CDR2 is ANQGSEA. The CDR3 DNA sequence: TGCAGCGTTCGCTGGAATGAAAAACTGTTTTTT. It encodes CSVRWNEKLFF.

The chain employs TRBV6-6 and TRBJ1-5; 8 bases map to TRBD1. CDR3 length: 13 amino acids. From germline, CDR1 is MNHNY and CDR2 SVGAGI (reference sequence). With V trimmed by 7 bases and J by 8 bases, 7 bases remained unmatched. In DNA form, the CDR3 reads TGTGCCAGCAAAAGGACAGGGCCCGAGCCCCAGCATTTT. It specifies CASKRTGPEPQHF.

V is TRBV10-3 and J is TRBJ2-1; D remains unclear. The CDR3 covers 13 residues. The V end lost 4 bases, the J end lost 2 bases, and 6 bases lay between the germline ends. In germline, CDR1 is ENHRY, CDR2 SYGVKD. CDR3 nucleotides: TGTGCCATCAGTGCCGGGCCCTACAATGAGCAGTTCTTC. It translates to CAISAGPYNEQFF.

The genes are TRBV7-8 and TRBJ2-7; possibly TRBD1 for D (6 bases). The DNA matches TRBJ2-5 better at its end, which makes the J call doubtful. Germline CDR1 reads SGHVS; CDR2 reads FQNEAQ. The CDR3 sequence is 16 residues long. CDR3 in amino acids: CASSFRGQGPSETQYF. The CDR3 coding sequence is TGTGCCAGCAGCTTTCGGGGTCAGGGGCCCTCGGAGACCCAGTACTTC.

The rearrangement uses TRBV6-6 and TRBJ2-7, with 11 bases fitting TRBD2. J gave up 2 bases and V 5 bases, and 8 bases lay outside the gene matches. Germline V lookup: CDR1 MNHNY, CDR2 SVGAGI (reference sequence). The CDR3 covers 16 residues. CDR3 in amino acids: CASSLAGGAFTYEQYF. Here the CDR3 DNA reads TGTGCCAGCAGTCTAGCGGGGGGCGCATTTACCTACGAGCAGTACTTC.

This rearrangement joins TRBV18 to TRBJ1-2, with D possibly matching TRBD1 (5 bases). The CDR3 contains 15 residues. V was shortened by 6 bases and J by 4 bases, with 18 bases between the two germline ends. The germline gives CDR1 KGHSH, CDR2 LQKENI. The CDR3 coding sequence is TGTGCCAGCTCCCGGCGGGGGGAGTCCAGCTATGGCTACACCTTC. Translated, it gives CASSRRGESSYGYTF.

With respect to this clonotype: One end of the junction does not line up with germline, which may come from a read error. The chain uses TRBV5-5 and TRBJ2-7; 11 positions agree with TRBD1. The CDR3 is made up of 14 amino acids. Germline CDR1 is SGHKS and CDR2 is YYEKEE (reference sequence). CDR3 region: CAGSLGTGGLEQYF. CDR3 sequence (DNA): TGTGCCGGCAGCTTGGGGACAGGGGGTTTGGAGCAGTACTTC.

The chain carries TRBV20-1 and TRBJ2-3, with 10 bases lining up with TRBD2. The V segment lost 6 bases and the J segment 1 base; nucleotides outside the gene matches: 7. This CDR3 spans 15 amino acids. Germline loops: CDR1 DFQATT, CDR2 SNEGSKA (reference sequence). CDR3 protein: CSADSGGQGTDTQYF. The CDR3 coding sequence is TGCAGTGCGGATAGCGGGGGGCAGGGCACAGATACGCAGTATTTT.

The chain recombines TRBV6-2 or TRBV6-3 with TRBJ2-1; no reliable D call. The germline V gene has CDR1 MNHEY and CDR2 SVGEGT. The ends were cut back, 1 base at V and 1 base at J, with 5 bases in the middle. The CDR3 spans 14 residues. The chain's CDR3 is CASSYYPSYNEQFF. The CDR3 coding sequence is TGTGCCAGCAGTTACTACCCATCCTACAATGAGCAGTTCTTC.

J is TRBJ2-1 and V is TRBV6-2 or TRBV6-3; 8 bases fit TRBD1. There are 11 residues in the CDR3. The J segment lost 14 bases and the V segment lost 5 bases, leaving 5 bases of the junction unmatched. Germline CDR1 is MNHEY and CDR2 is SVGEGT. The CDR3 DNA reads TGTGCCAGCAGTCAGGCACAGGGGGAGTTCTTC. This sequence encodes CASSQAQGEFF.